One and the same sample provided the 10 T cell receptor beta chains below, sequenced in a study of T cell clonotyping in hematopoietic cell transplantation (dated by TCRdb to about 2021). The method was the immunoSEQ multiplex PCR assay. Held by TCRdb, this immuneACCESS table contains in-frame sequences only and omits some clones. Under half of the omission traces to an unresolved V gene where checked; the cause of the rest is unknown. The sample table contains several thousand clones; only one count was recorded for about 79% of them. The leading ten clones occupy over 15% of the sample. What this sample's time point label stands for: 180 days after allo-HCT. The source material was PBMCs, sampled 180 days after allogeneic stem cell transplant. The receptors stem from a male patient aged 40 to 50 who had an allogeneic stem cell transplant from a related donor, so the T cells may come from the graft donor. Some clones in this sample may be carry-over from other donors' samples.

The chain is built from TRBV10-3 and TRBJ1-1, with 8 bases matching TRBD1. Germline V gene data show CDR1 as ENHRY and CDR2 as SYGVKD. V trimming: 9 bases; J trimming: 4 bases; junction bases outside the gene matches: 7. CDR3 size: 13 residues. CDR3 coding DNA: TGTGCCATGGGGCAGGGGGCTGGCACTGAAGCTTTCTTT. Translation gives CAMGQGAGTEAFF.

The chain has TRBV19 and TRBJ1-2; 8 bases match TRBD1. V trimming: 5 bases; J trimming: 4 bases; junction bases outside the gene matches: 6. Germline V gene sequence: CDR1 LNHDA, CDR2 SQIVND (reference sequence). The CDR3 runs 14 residues. CDR3 coding DNA: TGTGCCAGTAGTGAGACAGGGGAGGGCTATGGCTACACCTTC. Its translation: CASSETGEGYGYTF.

The count of this clone is one. This sequence joins TRBV5-6 and TRBJ2-1; D ambiguous. Trimming removed 4 bases from V and 0 bases from J, with 11 bases in between. The CDR3 runs 15 residues. Germline assignment: CDR1 SGHDT and CDR2 YYEEEE. CDR3 loop: CASSPISSSYNEQFF. The CDR3 bases are TGTGCCAGCAGCCCTATATCGAGCTCCTACAATGAGCAGTTCTTC.

The chain recombines TRBV14 with TRBJ2-1; 13 bases match TRBD2. Germline lookup yields CDR1 SGHDN and CDR2 FVKESK. The CDR3 covers 17 residues. V was pared by 4 bases and J by 9 bases, with 12 bases of the junction left unmatched. The CDR3 DNA reads TGTGCCAGCAGCCCCGTCCCTCGGACTAGCGGGGGTAGTGAGCAGTTCTTC. It yields the protein CASSPVPRTSGGSEQFF. Together with reference TRBV14 and TRBJ2-1, the CDR3 gives the full variable domain: EAGVTQFPSHSVIEKGQTVTLRCDPISGHDNLYWYRRVMGKEIKFLLHFVKESKQDESGMPNNRFLAERTGGTYSTLKVQPAELEDSGVYFCASSPVPRTSGGSEQFFGPGTRLTVL.

The chain recombines TRBV5-4 with TRBJ2-5; D is ambiguous. With 0 bases removed from V and 2 bases from J, the gap between germline ends came to 5 bases. The CDR3 runs to 13 residues. The V gene's germline CDR1 is SGHNT and CDR2 YYREEE (reference sequence). DNA of the CDR3: TGTGCCAGCAGCTTGGCGGTACAAGAGACCCAGTACTTC. Translation: CASSLAVQETQYF.

CDR3 bases: TGCGCCAGCAGCTTGGACGGATCCTCTGGAAACACCATATATTTT. Its translation is CASSLDGSSGNTIYF. The chain carries TRBV5-1 and TRBJ1-3, with D hard to call. CDR3 length: 15 amino acids. Germline assignment: CDR1 SGHRS and CDR2 YFSETQ. The V gene lost 0 bases and the J gene lost 0 bases, with 7 bases spanning the gap.

Only one count was recorded for this clone. The gene calls are TRBV11-3 and TRBJ1-4; TRBD1 aligns across 8 bases. J was trimmed by 4 bases and V by 5 bases; bases with no gene match: 6. The CDR3 sequence is 15 residues long. Germline V gene sequence: CDR1 SGHNT, CDR2 YENEEA. CDR3 coding DNA: TGTGCCAGCAGCCAATGGACAGGGCTTAATGAAAAACTGTTTTTT. Amino acids: CASSQWTGLNEKLFF.

This clone was detected once. This chain uses TRBV7-3 with TRBJ2-6; D may be TRBD1 (5 bases). The CDR3 totals 15 residues. Trimming stripped 5 bases from V and 0 bases from J, with 8 bases between. CDR1 is SGHTA, CDR2 FQGTGA, per germline. CDR3: CASSNRTSGANVLTF. The CDR3 bases are TGTGCCAGCAGCAACAGGACCTCTGGGGCCAACGTCCTGACTTTC.

This chain links TRBV7-9 with TRBJ2-1; TRBD2 is a possible D gene (5 bases). The CDR3 sequence is 14 residues long. V lost 7 bases, J lost 7 bases, and 17 bases lay in between. CDR1 SEHNR and CDR2 FQNEAQ come from the germline V gene (reference sequence). CDR3 bases: TGTGCCAGCATCGCCCTAGCCAGGCCTAATGAGCAGTTCTTC. Protein: CASIALARPNEQFF.

The gene calls are TRBV29-1 and TRBJ1-1; D is possibly TRBD1 (5 bases). From germline, CDR1 is SQVTM and CDR2 ANQGSEA. The ends were cut back, 8 bases at V and 5 bases at J, with 15 bases in the middle. This CDR3 contains 12 residues. The CDR3 DNA sequence: TGCAGCCATCTGGGGGGTCGGACTGAAGCTTTCTTT. It translates to CSHLGGRTEAFF.